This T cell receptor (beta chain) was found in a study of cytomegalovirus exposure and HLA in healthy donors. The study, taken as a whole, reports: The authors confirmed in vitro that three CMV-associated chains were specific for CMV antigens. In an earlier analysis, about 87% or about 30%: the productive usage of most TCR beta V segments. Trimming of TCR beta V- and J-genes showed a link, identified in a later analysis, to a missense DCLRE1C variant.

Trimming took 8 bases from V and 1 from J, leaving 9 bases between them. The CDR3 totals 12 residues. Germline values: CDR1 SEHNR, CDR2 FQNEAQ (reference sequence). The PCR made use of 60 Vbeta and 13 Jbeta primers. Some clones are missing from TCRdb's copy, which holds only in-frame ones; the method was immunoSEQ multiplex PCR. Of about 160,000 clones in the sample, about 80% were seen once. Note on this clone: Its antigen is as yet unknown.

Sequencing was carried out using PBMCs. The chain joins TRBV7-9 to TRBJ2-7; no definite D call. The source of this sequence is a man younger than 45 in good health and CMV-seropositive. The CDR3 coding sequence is TGTGCCAGCGACATGGATTCCTACGAGCAGTACTTC. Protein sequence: CASDMDSYEQYF. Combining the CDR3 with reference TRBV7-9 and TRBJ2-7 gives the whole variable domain DTGVSQNPRHKITKRGQNVTFRCDPISEHNRLYWYRQTLGQGPEFLTYFQNEAQLEKSRLLSDRFSAERPKGSFSTLEIQRTEQGDSAMYLCASDMDSYEQYFGPGTRLTVT.